The 9 T cell receptor beta chains below all came from one sample that was sequenced in a study of blood T cell repertoires in COVID-19. Here immunoSEQ multiplex PCR was the method, and the copy in TCRdb shows in-frame clones only, minus some. The sample has roughly 150,000 clones; roughly 86% are singletons. What was sequenced was peripheral blood. The receptors stem from a woman aged 80 or over with COVID-19, enrolled during active disease.

This clone showed up just once. V and J are TRBV7-2 and TRBJ1-2; TRBD1 might be the D (5 bases). Trimming took 1 base from V and 4 from J, leaving 10 bases between them. CDR3 length: 14 residues. Germline V gene lookup returns CDR1 SGHTA and CDR2 FQGNSA. The CDR3 DNA reads as TGTGCCAGCAGCTTAGGGTTGGGGGGCTATGGCTACACCTTC. Its protein is CASSLGLGGYGYTF.

V and J are TRBV6-6 and TRBJ2-1, with D possibly being TRBD2 (5 bases). Germline CDR1 reads MNHNY; CDR2 reads SVGAGI (reference sequence). The V gene lost 7 bases and the J gene lost 9 bases, with 10 bases spanning the gap. The CDR3 runs to 11 residues. The CDR3 DNA is TGTGCCAGCAAAGCGGCCGGTGAGCAGTTCTTC. Its protein product is CASKAAGEQFF.

The rearrangement joins TRBV7-8 to TRBJ2-5, with D perhaps TRBD1 (6 bases). Germline CDR1 reads SGHVS; CDR2 reads FQNEAQ. The V end was cut by 3 bases, the J end by 2 bases, with 13 bases between. The CDR3 has 15 amino acids. CDR3 region: CASSFQHGQQETQYF. The DNA of the CDR3 is TGTGCCAGCAGCTTCCAGCACGGACAGCAAGAGACCCAGTACTTC.

This clone has a handful of counts. The V call is TRBV4-3, the J call TRBJ1-4; D is unclear. The CDR3 has 13 amino acids. With 3 bases removed from V and 5 bases from J, the gap between germline ends came to 7 bases. Per germline, CDR1 LGHNA and CDR2 YSLEER. The CDR3 bases are TGCGCCAGCAGCCAGAGGATGAATGAAAAACTGTTTTTT. The encoded protein is CASSQRMNEKLFF.

The chain uses TRBV5-6 and TRBJ1-2; no clear D. The CDR3 runs 13 residues. Between the trimmed V and J ends, which lost 3 bases and 8 bases, there was a span of 14 bases. Germline lookup yields CDR1 SGHDT and CDR2 YYEEEE. The CDR3 region is CASSSSPAAGYTF. Here the CDR3 DNA reads TGTGCCAGCAGCTCGTCCCCAGCGGCCGGCTACACCTTC.

V usage is TRBV5-1 and J usage is TRBJ2-3; 9 bases are a match to TRBD2. This CDR3 has 16 residues. After removal of 2 bases from V and 6 bases from J, the junction contained 10 bases not matched to a gene. CDR1 SGHRS and CDR2 YFSETQ come from the germline V gene. The DNA for the CDR3 is TGCGCCAGCAGCTTCGGGGCGGGAGGGCCATCTGATACGCAGTATTTT. Translated: CASSFGAGGPSDTQYF. The full variable domain, rest sourced from reference TRBV5-1 and TRBJ2-3, is KAGVTQTPRYLIKTRGQQVTLSCSPISGHRSVSWYQQTPGQGLQFLFEYFSETQRNKGNFPGRFSGRQFSNSRSEMNVSTLELGDSALYLCASSFGAGGPSDTQYFGPGTRLTVL.

The chain couples TRBV6-5 to TRBJ2-7; tentative D call: TRBD1 (5 bases). The CDR3 totals 15 residues. Trimming cost V 7 bases and J 0 bases, with 16 bases left between them. From germline, CDR1 is MNHEY and CDR2 SVGAGI. This chain's CDR3 is CASNPWAGNSYEQYF. The CDR3 DNA follows: TGTGCCAGCAACCCATGGGCAGGGAACTCCTACGAGCAGTACTTC.

There are a few counts of this clone. This sequence joins TRBV7-9 and TRBJ1-4, with D possibly TRBD1 on 6 matching bases. The ends were cut back, 3 bases at V and 6 bases at J, with 14 bases in the middle. This CDR3 is built from 15 residues. Germline V gene sequence: CDR1 SEHNR, CDR2 FQNEAQ (reference sequence). The CDR3 reads CASSLEQGSYEKLFF. For the CDR3, the DNA is TGTGCCAGCAGCTTGGAACAGGGTTCTTATGAAAAACTGTTTTTT.

The CDR3 bases are TGCGCCAGCAGCTTGGATTGGACAGGGGGTGGCTACACCTTC. This gives the protein CASSLDWTGGGYTF. This chain joins TRBV5-1 and TRBJ1-2, with TRBD1 identical over 10 bases. The germline CDR1 and CDR2 sequences are SGHRS and YFSETQ. The CDR3 covers 14 residues. The V segment lost 0 bases and the J segment 7 bases; nucleotides outside the gene matches: 3. Variable domain in full (rest from reference TRBV5-1 and TRBJ1-2): KAGVTQTPRYLIKTRGQQVTLSCSPISGHRSVSWYQQTPGQGLQFLFEYFSETQRNKGNFPGRFSGRQFSNSRSEMNVSTLELGDSALYLCASSLDWTGGGYTFGSGTRLTVV.